These T cell receptor beta chains were read from a single sample in a study of preoperative IRX-2 immunotherapy in early breast cancer. Assay used: immunoSEQ multiplex PCR; TCRdb lists only in-frame clones, some missing. This table holds around 39,000 clones, approximately 94% found once. The sequencing used tumor tissue, collected after IRX-2 immunotherapy. These receptor sequences come from a human donor with breast cancer. The conserved cysteine and the conserved F or W are not part of the CDR3 here.

j_call v_call cdr3_aa
TRBJ1-4 TRBV7-8 ASSAWTGNEKLF
TRBJ1-4 TRBV27 ASSRQFNEKLF
TRBJ1-2 TRBV28 ASSYSVTGIYGYT
TRBJ2-2 TRBV7-9 ASSLEQGFFTGELF
TRBJ2-5 TRBV7-2 ASSLTGDKGQY
TRBJ2-7 TRBV2 ASSAGPAGRQY
TRBJ1-1 TRBV2 ASSEPSGSQNTEAF
TRBJ2-2 TRBV4-1 ASSPLGGGTGELF
TRBJ1-1 TRBV5-6 ASSLGPTGDTEAF
TRBJ1-4 TRBV28 ASTPSDLATNEKLF
TRBJ2-1 TRBV2 ASRAILKNNEQF
TRBJ2-1 TRBV7-3 TSSPGDRGLGEQF
TRBJ2-2 TRBV27 ASSLRVFTGELF
TRBJ2-5 TRBV4-2 ASSQGRTGGAQY
TRBJ1-2 TRBV28 ASSTVGNYT
TRBJ2-5 TRBV15 ATSRDLRVQETQY
TRBJ2-7 TRBV27 ASSFGQGGYEQY
TRBJ1-2 TRBV30 AWRPGTAYGYT
TRBJ1-2 TRBV10-3 AISGRYYGYT
TRBJ1-3 TRBV19 ASSIDFLSSGNTIY
TRBJ2-2 TRBV5-1 ASAGATNTGELF
TRBJ1-1 TRBV15 ATSSIRGLNTEAF
TRBJ1-6 TRBV6-5 ASSSQGWGNSPLH
TRBJ2-7 TRBV7-2 ASSLARGAGEQY
TRBJ2-5 TRBV7-3 ASSANPPASGGGQETQY
TRBJ2-7 TRBV7-6 ASSETGRNYEQY
TRBJ1-4 TRBV5-1 ASSPGSGGEKLF
TRBJ1-2 TRBV28 ASSLRGLGYGYT
TRBJ2-3 TRBV4-2 ASSQGPQGDRADTQY
TRBJ2-3 TRBV19 ASSGQSRGTDTQY
TRBJ2-7 TRBV7-2 ASSRPGGREQY
TRBJ2-7 TRBV7-9 AVSLMRTGAVEQY
TRBJ2-3 TRBV2 ASQLLAGGLVDTQY
TRBJ2-3 TRBV30 AWSVVGTDTQY
TRBJ2-2 TRBV5-1 ASSLDGGELF
TRBJ1-5 TRBV19 ASSRLQGPNQPQH
TRBJ2-7 TRBV11-3 ASSLGGDSNEQY
TRBJ2-7 TRBV5-6 ASIPSRNYYEQY
TRBJ1-4 TRBV7-9 ASSLGWTLRGEKLF
NA TRBV10-3 AIRGTSGRWGYEQY
TRBJ1-1 TRBV10-2 ASSEQRMNTEAF
TRBJ2-7 TRBV5-6 ASSPPRRSYEQY
TRBJ2-7 TRBV6-5 ASSYSLRGAFYEQY
TRBJ1-3 TRBV20-1 GWDSGNTIY
TRBJ2-5 TRBV11-3 ASSLETEETQY
TRBJ2-1 TRBV5-4 ASSPPGRRNNEQF
TRBJ2-5 TRBV28 ASRDRIQETQY
TRBJ2-1 TRBV9 ASSPGAAYNEQF
TRBJ2-1 TRBV5-1 ASCGGFSYNEQF
TRBJ2-2 TRBV4-3 ASSPETSGNTGELF
TRBJ1-1 TRBV7-9 ASSLWLEANTEAF
TRBJ2-3 TRBV7-2 ASSLELLGFTDTQY
TRBJ2-3 TRBV27 ASSLIFVSGASTDTQY
TRBJ1-4 TRBV2 ASSLQRAGGFATNEKLF
TRBJ2-1 TRBV10-3 AIPAGGYNEQF